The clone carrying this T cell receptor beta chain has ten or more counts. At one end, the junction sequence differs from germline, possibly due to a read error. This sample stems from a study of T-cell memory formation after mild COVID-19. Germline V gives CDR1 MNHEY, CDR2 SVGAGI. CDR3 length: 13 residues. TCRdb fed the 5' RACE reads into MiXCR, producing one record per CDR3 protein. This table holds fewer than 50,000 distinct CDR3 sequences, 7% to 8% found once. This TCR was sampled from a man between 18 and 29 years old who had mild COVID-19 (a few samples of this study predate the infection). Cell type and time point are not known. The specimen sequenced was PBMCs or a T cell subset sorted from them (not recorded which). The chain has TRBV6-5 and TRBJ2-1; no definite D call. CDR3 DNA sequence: TGCGAATCAAGAAGGATTGCCTACAATGAGCAGTTCTTC. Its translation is CESRRIAYNEQFF.